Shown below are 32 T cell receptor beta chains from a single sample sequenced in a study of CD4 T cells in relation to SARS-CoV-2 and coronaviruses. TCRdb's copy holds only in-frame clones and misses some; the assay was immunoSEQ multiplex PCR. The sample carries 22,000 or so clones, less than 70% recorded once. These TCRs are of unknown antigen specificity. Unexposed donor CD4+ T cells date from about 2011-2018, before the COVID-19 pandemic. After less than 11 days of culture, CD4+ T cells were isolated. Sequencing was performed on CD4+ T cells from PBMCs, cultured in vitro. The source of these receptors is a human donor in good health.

CDR3: CASSYSNGAGYNEQFF. In DNA, the CDR3 is TGTGCCAGCAGTTACTCGAACGGAGCGGGGTACAATGAGCAGTTCTTC. The chain links TRBV6-5 to TRBJ2-1, with 7 bases matching TRBD2. The CDR3 covers 16 residues. Germline CDR1 MNHEY, CDR2 SVGAGI. The J segment lost 4 bases and the V segment lost 0 bases, leaving 6 bases of the junction unmatched.

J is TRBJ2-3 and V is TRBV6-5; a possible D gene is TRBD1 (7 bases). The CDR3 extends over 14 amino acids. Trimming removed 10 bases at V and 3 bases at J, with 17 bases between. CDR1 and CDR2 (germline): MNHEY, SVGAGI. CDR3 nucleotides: TGTGCCATCGCCAGGGGGGTAGAGACAGATACGCAGTATTTT. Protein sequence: CAIARGVETDTQYF.

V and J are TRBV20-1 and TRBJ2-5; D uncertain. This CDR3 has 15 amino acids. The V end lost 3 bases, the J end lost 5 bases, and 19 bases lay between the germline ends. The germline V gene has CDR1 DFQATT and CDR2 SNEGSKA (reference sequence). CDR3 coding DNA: TGCAGTGCTAGTCCCCCGACCCCACCCATTGAGACCCAGTACTTC. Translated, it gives CSASPPTPPIETQYF.

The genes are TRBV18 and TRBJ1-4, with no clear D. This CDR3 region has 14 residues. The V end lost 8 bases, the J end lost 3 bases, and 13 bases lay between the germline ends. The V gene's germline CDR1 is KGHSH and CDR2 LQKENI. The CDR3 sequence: CASRSTDPNEKLFF. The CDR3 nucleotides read TGTGCCAGCCGTTCGACGGACCCTAATGAAAAACTGTTTTTT.

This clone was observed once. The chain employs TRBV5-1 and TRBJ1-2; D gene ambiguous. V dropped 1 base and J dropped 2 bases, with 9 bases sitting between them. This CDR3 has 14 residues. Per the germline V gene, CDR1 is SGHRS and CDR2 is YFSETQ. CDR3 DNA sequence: TGCGCCAGCAGCTTGTGGGTAGACAACTATGGCTACACCTTC. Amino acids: CASSLWVDNYGYTF. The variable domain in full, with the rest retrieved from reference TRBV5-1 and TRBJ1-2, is KAGVTQTPRYLIKTRGQQVTLSCSPISGHRSVSWYQQTPGQGLQFLFEYFSETQRNKGNFPGRFSGRQFSNSRSEMNVSTLELGDSALYLCASSLWVDNYGYTFGSGTRLTVV.

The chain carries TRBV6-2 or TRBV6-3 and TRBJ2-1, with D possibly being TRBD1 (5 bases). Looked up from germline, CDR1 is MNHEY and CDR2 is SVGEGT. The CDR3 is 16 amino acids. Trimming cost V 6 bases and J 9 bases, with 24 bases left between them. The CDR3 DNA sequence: TGTGCCAGCAGCACACCCCCAGGGCAGGGAATGTCTGAGCAGTTCTTC. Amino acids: CASSTPPGQGMSEQFF.

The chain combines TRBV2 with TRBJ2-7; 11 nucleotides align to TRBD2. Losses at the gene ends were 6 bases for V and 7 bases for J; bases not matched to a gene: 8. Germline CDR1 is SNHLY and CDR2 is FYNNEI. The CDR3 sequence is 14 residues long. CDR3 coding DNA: TGTGCCAGCAGCCTACTAGCGGGAGCGGCTGAGCAGTACTTC. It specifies CASSLLAGAAEQYF.

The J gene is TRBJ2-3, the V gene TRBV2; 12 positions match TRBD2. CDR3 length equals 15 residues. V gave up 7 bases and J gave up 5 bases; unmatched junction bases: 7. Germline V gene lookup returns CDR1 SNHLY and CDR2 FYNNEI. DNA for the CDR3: TGTGCCAGCATTGGACTAGCGGGAAGGATAGATACGCAGTATTTT. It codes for CASIGLAGRIDTQYF.

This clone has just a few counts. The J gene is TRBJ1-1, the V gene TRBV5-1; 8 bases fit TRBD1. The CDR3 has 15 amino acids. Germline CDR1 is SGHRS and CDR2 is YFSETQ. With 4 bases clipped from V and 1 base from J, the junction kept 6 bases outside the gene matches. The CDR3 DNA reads TGCGCCAGCAGCGACCCGGGACAGGCGAACACTGAAGCTTTCTTT. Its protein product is CASSDPGQANTEAFF.

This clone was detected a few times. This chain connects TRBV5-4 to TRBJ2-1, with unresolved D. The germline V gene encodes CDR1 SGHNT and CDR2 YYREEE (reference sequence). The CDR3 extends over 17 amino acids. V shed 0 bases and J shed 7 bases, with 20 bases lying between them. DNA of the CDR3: TGTGCCAGCAGCTTGGCCTCAACCGGACCTCTTGGTAATGAGCAGTTCTTC. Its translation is CASSLASTGPLGNEQFF.

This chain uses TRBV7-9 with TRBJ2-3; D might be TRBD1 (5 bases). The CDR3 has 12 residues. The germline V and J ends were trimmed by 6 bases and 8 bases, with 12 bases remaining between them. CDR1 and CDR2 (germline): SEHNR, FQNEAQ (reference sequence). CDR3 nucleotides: TGTGCCAGCAGGGAGACAGTCTCTACGCAGTATTTT. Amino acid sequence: CASRETVSTQYF.

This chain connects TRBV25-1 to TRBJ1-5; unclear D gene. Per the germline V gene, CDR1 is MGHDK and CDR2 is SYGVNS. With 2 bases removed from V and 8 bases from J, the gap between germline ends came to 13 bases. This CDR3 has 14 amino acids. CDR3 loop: CASSEGMAREPQHF. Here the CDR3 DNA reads TGTGCCAGCAGTGAAGGTATGGCCCGGGAGCCCCAGCATTTT.

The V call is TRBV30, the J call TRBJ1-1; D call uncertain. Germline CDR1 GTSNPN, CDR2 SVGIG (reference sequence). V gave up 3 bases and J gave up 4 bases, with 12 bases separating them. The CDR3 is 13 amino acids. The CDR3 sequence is CAWSKILSTEAFF. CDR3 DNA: TGTGCCTGGAGCAAAATATTGAGCACTGAAGCTTTCTTT.

The CDR3 is CSASGGTGAYEQYF. Here the CDR3 DNA reads TGCAGTGCTAGTGGGGGGACAGGGGCCTACGAGCAGTACTTC. The chain joins TRBV20-1 to TRBJ2-7; 10 bases are shared with TRBD1. The CDR3 length is 14 residues. V gave up 3 bases and J gave up 2 bases; unmatched junction bases: 4. CDR1 and CDR2 (germline): DFQATT, SNEGSKA (reference sequence).

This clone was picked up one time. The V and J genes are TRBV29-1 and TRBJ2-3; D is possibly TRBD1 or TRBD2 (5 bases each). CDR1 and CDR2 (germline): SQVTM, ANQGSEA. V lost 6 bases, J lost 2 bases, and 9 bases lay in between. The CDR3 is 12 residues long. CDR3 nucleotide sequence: TGCAGCGTCGGGGCCTCCACAGATACGCAGTATTTT. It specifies CSVGASTDTQYF.

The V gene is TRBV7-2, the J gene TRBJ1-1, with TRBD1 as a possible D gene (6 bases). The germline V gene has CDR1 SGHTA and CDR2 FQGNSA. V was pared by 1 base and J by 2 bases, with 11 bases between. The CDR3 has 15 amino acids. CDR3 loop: CASSLGGTPNTEAFF. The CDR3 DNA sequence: TGTGCCAGCAGCTTAGGAGGGACACCCAACACTGAAGCTTTCTTT.

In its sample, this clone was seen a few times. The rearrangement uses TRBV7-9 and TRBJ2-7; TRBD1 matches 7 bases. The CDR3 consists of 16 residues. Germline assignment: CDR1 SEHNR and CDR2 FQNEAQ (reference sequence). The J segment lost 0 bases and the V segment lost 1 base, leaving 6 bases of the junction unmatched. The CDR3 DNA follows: TGTGCCAGCAGCTTAGTAGGGGGCTTAAGCTCCTACGAGCAGTACTTC. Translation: CASSLVGGLSSYEQYF.

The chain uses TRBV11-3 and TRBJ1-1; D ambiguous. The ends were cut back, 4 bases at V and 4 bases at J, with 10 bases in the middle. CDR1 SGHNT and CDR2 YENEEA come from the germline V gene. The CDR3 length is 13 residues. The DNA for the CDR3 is TGTGCCAGCAGCTATCACAGCGGCACTGAAGCTTTCTTT. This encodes CASSYHSGTEAFF.

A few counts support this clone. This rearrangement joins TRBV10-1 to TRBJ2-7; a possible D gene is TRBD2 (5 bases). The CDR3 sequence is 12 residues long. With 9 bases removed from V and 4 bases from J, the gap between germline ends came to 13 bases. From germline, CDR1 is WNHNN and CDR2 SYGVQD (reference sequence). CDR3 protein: CASLPEEYEQYF. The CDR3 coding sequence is TGCGCCAGTTTGCCGGAGGAATACGAGCAGTACTTC.

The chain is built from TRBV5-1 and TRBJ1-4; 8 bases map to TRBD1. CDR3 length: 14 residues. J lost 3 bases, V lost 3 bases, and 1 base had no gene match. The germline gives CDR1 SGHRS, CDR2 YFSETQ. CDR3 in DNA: TGCGCCAGCAGCTCGACAGGGGCTAATGAAAAACTGTTTTTT. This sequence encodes CASSSTGANEKLFF.

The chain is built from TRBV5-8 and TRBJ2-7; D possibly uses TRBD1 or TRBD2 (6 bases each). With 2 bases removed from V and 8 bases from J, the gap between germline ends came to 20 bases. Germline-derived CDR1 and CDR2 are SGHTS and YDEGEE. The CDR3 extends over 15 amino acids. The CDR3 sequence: CASSFGGGLILKQYF. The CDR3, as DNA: TGTGCCAGCAGCTTTGGAGGGGGACTGATCCTCAAGCAGTACTTC.

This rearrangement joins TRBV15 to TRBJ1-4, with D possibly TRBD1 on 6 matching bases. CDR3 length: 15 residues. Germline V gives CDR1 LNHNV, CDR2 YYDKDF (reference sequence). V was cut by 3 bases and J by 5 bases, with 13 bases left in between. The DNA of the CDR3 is TGTGCCACCAGCAGCGAGGGACACCAAAATGAAAAACTGTTTTTT. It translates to CATSSEGHQNEKLFF. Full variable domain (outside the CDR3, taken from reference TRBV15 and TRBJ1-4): DAMVIQNPRYQVTQFGKPVTLSCSQTLNHNVMYWYQQKSSQAPKLLFHYYDKDFNNEADTPDNFQSRRPNTSFCFLDIRSPGLGDTAMYLCATSSEGHQNEKLFFGSGTQLSVL.

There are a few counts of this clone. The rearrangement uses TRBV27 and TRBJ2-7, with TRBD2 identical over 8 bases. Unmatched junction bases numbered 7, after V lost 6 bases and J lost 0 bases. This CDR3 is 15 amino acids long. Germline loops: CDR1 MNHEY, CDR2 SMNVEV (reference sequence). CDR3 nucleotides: TGTGCCAGCAGCGTCGCGGGGGGCCGCTCCTACGAGCAGTACTTC. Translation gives CASSVAGGRSYEQYF.

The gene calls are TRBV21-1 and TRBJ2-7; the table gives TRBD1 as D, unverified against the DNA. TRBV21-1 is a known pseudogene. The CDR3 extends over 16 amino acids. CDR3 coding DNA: TGTGCCAGCAGCATAACCCGGACAATTGTAGTCTACGAGCAGTACTTC. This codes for CASSITRTIVVYEQYF.

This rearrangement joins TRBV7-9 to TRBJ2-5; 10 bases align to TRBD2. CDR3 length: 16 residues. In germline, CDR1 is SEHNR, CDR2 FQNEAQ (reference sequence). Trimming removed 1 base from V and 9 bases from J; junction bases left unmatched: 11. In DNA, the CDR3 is TGTGCCAGCAGCTTAGGAAGCGGGGGGGACGGTCGGGCCCAGTACTTC. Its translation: CASSLGSGGDGRAQYF.

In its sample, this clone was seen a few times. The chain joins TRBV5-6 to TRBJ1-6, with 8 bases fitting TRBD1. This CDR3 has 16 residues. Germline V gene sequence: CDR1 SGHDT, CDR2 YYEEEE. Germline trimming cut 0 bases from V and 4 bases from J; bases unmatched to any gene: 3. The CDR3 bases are TGTGCCAGCAGCTTGGGGACAGGGCTATATAATTCACCCCTCCACTTT. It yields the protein CASSLGTGLYNSPLHF.

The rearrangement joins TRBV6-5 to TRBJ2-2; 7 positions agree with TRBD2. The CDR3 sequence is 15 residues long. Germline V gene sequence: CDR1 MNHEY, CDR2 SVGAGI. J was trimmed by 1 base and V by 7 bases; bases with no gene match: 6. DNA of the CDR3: TGTGCCAGCAACCACGCGGGGGAGAACACCGGGGAGCTGTTTTTT. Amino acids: CASNHAGENTGELFF.

Here the CDR3 reads CSARNQYEQYF. CDR3 DNA sequence: TGCAGTGCTAGAAACCAGTACGAGCAGTACTTC. The V gene is TRBV20-1, the J gene TRBJ2-7; no clear D gene. Trimming removed 2 bases from V and 4 bases from J, with 6 bases in between. This CDR3 is built from 11 residues. Germline lookup yields CDR1 DFQATT and CDR2 SNEGSKA (reference sequence).

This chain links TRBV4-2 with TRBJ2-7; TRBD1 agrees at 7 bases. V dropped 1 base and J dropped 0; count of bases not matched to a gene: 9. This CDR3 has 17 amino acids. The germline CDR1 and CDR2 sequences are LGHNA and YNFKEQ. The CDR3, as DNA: TGTGCCAGCAGCCAAGTAAGTTCGGGACAGAGCTCCTACGAGCAGTACTTC. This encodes CASSQVSSGQSSYEQYF.

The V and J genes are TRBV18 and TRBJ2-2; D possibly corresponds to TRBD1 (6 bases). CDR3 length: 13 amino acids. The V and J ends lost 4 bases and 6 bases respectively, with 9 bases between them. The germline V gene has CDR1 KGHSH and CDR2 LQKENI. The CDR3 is CASSLQGAGELFF. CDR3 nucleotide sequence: TGTGCCAGCTCACTACAGGGTGCCGGGGAGCTGTTTTTT.

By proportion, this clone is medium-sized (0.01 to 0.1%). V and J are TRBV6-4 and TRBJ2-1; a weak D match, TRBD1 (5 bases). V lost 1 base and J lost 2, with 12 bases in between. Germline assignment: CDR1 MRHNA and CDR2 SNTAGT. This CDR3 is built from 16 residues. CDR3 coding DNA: TGTGCCAGCAGTGACTTTAGTGGGGCGACCTACAATGAGCAGTTCTTC. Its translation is CASSDFSGATYNEQFF.

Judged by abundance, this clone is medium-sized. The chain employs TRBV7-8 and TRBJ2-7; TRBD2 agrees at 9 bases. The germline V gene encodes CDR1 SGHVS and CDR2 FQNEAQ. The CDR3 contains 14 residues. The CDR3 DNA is TGTGCGACCGGGGGGCGGGAGGGGCAGAGGGAGCAGTACTTC. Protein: CATGGREGQREQYF.